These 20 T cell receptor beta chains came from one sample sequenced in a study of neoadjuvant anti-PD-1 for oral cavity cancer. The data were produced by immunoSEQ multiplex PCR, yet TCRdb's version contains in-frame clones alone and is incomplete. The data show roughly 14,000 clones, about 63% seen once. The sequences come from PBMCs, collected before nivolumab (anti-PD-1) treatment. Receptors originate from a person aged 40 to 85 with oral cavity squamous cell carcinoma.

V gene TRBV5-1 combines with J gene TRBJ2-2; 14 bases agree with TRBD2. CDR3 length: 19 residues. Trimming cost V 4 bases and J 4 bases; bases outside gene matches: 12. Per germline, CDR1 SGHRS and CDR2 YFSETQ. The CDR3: CASSTTAGLAGAVTGELFF. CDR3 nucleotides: TGCGCCAGCAGCACAACCGCGGGACTAGCGGGAGCGGTCACCGGGGAGCTGTTTTTT.

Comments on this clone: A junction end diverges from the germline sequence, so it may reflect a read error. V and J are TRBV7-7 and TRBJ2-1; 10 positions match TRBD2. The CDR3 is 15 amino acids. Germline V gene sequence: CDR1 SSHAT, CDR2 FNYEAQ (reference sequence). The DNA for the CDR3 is TGTGCTAGCAGCCCAGGGACTAGCGAATACAATGAGCAGTTCTTC. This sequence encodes CASSPGTSEYNEQFF.

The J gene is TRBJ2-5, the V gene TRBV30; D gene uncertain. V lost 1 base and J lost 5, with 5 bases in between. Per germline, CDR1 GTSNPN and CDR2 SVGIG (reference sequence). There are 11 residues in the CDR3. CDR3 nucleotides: TGTGCCTGGAGTGACGGGGAGACCCAGTACTTC. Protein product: CAWSDGETQYF.

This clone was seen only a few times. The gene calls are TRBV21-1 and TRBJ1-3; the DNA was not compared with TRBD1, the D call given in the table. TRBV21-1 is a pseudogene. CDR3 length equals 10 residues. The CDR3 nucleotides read TGTGCCAGCAGTATGGGGGCTTTATATTTT. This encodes CASSMGALYF.

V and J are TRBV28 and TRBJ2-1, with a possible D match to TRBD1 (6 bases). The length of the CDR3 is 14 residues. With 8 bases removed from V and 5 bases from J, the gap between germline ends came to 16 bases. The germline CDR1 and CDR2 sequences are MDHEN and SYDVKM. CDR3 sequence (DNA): TGTGCCAGCGGCCAAGGGCAGGGGAACAATGAGCAGTTCTTC. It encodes CASGQGQGNNEQFF. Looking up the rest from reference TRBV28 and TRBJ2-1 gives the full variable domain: DVKVTQSSRYLVKRTGEKVFLECVQDMDHENMFWYRQDPGLGLRLIYFSYDVKMKEKGDIPEGYSVSREKKERFSLILESASTNQTSMYLCASGQGQGNNEQFFGPGTRLTVL.

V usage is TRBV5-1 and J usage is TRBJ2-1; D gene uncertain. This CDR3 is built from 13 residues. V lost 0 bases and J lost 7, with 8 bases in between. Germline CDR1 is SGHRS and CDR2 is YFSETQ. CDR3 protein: CASSLEGRNEQFF. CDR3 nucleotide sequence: TGCGCCAGCAGCTTGGAAGGAAGGAATGAGCAGTTCTTC.

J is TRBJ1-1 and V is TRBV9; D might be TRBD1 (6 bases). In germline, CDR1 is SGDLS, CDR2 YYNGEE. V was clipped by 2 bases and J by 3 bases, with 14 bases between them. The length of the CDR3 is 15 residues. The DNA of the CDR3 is TGTGCCAGCAGCGTGGGAGGGGGGTTGGACACTGAAGCTTTCTTT. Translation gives CASSVGGGLDTEAFF.

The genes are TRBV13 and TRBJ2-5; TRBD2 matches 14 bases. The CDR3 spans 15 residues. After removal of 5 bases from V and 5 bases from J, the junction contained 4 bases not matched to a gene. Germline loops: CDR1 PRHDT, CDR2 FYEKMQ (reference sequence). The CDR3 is CASSRTSGRLETQYF. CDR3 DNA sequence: TGTGCCAGCAGCCGGACTAGCGGGAGGTTGGAGACCCAGTACTTC. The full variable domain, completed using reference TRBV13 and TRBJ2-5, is AAGVIQSPRHLIKEKRETATLKCYPIPRHDTVYWYQQGPGQDPQFLISFYEKMQSDKGSIPDRFSAQQFSDYHSELNMSSLELGDSALYFCASSRTSGRLETQYFGPGTRLLVL.

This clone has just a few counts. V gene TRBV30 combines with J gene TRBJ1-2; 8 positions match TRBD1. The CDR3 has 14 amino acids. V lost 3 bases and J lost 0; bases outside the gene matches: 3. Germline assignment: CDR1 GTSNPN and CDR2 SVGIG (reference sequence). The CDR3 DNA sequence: TGTGCCTGGAGGTGGACAGGGCCTAACTATGGCTACACCTTC. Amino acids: CAWRWTGPNYGYTF.

The CDR3, as DNA: TGTGCCAGCAGCGCAACTTCGGCGAACACCGGGGAGCTGTTTTTT. Translation gives CASSATSANTGELFF. The rearrangement joins TRBV4-2 to TRBJ2-2; D is uncertain. V was clipped by 5 bases and J by 0 bases, with 10 bases between them. Looked up from germline, CDR1 is LGHNA and CDR2 is YNFKEQ. This CDR3 is built from 15 residues.

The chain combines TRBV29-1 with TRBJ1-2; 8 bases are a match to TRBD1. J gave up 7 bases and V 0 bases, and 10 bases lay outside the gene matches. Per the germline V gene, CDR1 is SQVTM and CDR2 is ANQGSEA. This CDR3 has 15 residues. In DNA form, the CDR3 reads TGCAGCGTTGAAGAGGGGCCAGGGGGCTATAGTGGCTACACCTTC. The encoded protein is CSVEEGPGGYSGYTF.

The CDR3 loop is CASRGGHESYEQYF. The CDR3 DNA is TGTGCCAGCAGGGGGGGGCATGAGTCCTACGAGCAGTACTTC. The rearrangement joins TRBV27 to TRBJ2-7; tentative D call: TRBD2 (7 bases). Germline CDR1 is MNHEY and CDR2 is SMNVEV (reference sequence). The CDR3 runs 14 residues. V lost 6 bases and J 1 base, leaving 13 bases between the germline ends.

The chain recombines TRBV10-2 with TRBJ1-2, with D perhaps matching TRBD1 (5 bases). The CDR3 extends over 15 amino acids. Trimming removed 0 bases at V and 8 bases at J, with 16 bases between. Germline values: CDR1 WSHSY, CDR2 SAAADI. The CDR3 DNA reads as TGCGCCAGCAGTGAGTCGGCCCTCGGGGCGGACGGCTACACCTTC. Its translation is CASSESALGADGYTF.

Here the CDR3 DNA reads TGTGCCAGCCCTAATCCTTCAGGGAGTAGCTACACCTTC. Its translation is CASPNPSGSSYTF. The chain carries TRBV18 and TRBJ1-2, with D perhaps TRBD1 (5 bases). Germline assignment: CDR1 KGHSH and CDR2 LQKENI. Trimming took off 8 bases at V and 9 bases at J, with 19 bases between the two ends. The CDR3 is made up of 13 amino acids.

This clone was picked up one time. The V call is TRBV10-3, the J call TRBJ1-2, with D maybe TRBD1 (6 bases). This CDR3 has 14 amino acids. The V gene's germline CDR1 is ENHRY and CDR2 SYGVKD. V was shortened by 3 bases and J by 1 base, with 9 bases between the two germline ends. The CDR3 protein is CAISEQGGNYGYTF. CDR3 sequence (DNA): TGTGCCATCAGTGAACAGGGTGGTAACTATGGCTACACCTTC.

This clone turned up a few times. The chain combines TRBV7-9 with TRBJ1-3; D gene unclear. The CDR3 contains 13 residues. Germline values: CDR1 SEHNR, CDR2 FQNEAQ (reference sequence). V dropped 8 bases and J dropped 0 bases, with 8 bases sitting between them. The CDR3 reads CASSADSGNTIYF. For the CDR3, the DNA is TGTGCCAGCTCTGCGGACTCTGGAAACACCATATATTTT.

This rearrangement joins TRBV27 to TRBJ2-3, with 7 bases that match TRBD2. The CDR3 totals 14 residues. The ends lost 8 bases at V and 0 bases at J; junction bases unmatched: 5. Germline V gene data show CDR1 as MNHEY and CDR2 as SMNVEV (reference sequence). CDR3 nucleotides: TGTGCCAGCTCCTGGGGGGGTAGCACAGATACGCAGTATTTT. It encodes CASSWGGSTDTQYF.

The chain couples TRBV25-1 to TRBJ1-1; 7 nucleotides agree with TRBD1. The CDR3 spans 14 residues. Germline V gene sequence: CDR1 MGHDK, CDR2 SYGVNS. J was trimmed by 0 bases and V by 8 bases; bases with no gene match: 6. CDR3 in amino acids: CASRRGNLNTEAFF. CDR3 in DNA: TGTGCCAGCCGCAGGGGGAACTTGAACACTGAAGCTTTCTTT.

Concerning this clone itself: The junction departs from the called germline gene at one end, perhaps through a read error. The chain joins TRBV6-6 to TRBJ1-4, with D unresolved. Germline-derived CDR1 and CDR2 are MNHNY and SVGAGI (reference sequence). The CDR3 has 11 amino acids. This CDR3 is CASSYSGGLEF. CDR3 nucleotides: TGTGCCAGCAGTTACTCAGGAGGGTTAGAATTT.

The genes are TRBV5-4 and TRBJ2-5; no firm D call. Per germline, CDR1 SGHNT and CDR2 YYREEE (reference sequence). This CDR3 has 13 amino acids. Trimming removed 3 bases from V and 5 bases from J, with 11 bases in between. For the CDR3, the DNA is TGTGCCAGCAGCTCTATAGCTGTCGAGACCCAGTACTTC. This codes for CASSSIAVETQYF.